The 24 T cell receptor beta chains reported below all come from one sample, sequenced in a study of blood T cell repertoires in COVID-19 (dated by TCRdb to 2018 to 2020). The library was produced with the immunoSEQ multiplex PCR assay. This is the immuneACCESS table as TCRdb keeps it, with only in-frame sequences that have V and J called. A part of the clones is gone; compared with another copy, unresolved V genes explain less than half, and the rest is unexplained. The sample data list some 700,000 clones, and 85% to 90% of these were observed just once. The ten largest clones represent more than 0.25% of the sample. The sample taken for sequencing was peripheral blood. The receptor source for this set is a woman under 30 with acute or convalescent COVID-19.

The chain recombines TRBV18 with TRBJ1-1; tentative D call: TRBD1 (6 bases). The CDR3 has 15 residues. Germline V gene lookup returns CDR1 KGHSH and CDR2 LQKENI. V shed 5 bases and J shed 0 bases, with 13 bases lying between them. The CDR3 spells CASSAGASMNTEAFF. Written as DNA, the CDR3 is TGTGCCAGCTCAGCGGGGGCAAGTATGAACACTGAAGCTTTCTTT.

The V and J genes are TRBV14 and TRBJ2-1; 7 nucleotides match TRBD2. Germline lookup yields CDR1 SGHDN and CDR2 FVKESK. Germline trimming cut 2 bases from V and 5 bases from J; bases unmatched to any gene: 12. The CDR3 sequence is 17 residues long. Here the CDR3 DNA reads TGTGCCAGCAGCCAACTTGCGGGGGAGGTGGGGCACAATGAGCAGTTCTTC. It encodes CASSQLAGEVGHNEQFF.

The chain joins TRBV12-3 or TRBV12-4 to TRBJ1-2; a weak D match, TRBD1 (5 bases). V shed 2 bases and J shed 11 bases, with 15 bases lying between them. This CDR3 comprises 13 residues. The CDR3 protein is CASSLRGSQSYTF. For the CDR3, the DNA is TGTGCCAGCAGTTTAAGGGGATCCCAAAGTTACACCTTC.

In this sample, this clone turned up once. V usage is TRBV6-2 or TRBV6-3 and J usage is TRBJ2-7; D might be TRBD1 (6 bases). The CDR3 consists of 15 residues. Germline CDR1 is MNHEY and CDR2 is SVGEGT. Between the trimmed V and J ends, which lost 2 bases and 3 bases, there was a span of 14 bases. CDR3 sequence reads: CASSYNLGQRYEQYF. The CDR3 coding sequence is TGTGCCAGCAGTTACAACTTAGGACAGCGCTACGAGCAGTACTTC.

The rearrangement uses TRBV5-1 and TRBJ2-3, with 9 positions matching TRBD2. Losses at the gene ends were 4 bases for V and 5 bases for J; bases not matched to a gene: 11. Looked up from germline, CDR1 is SGHRS and CDR2 is YFSETQ. The CDR3 loop spans 16 amino acids. CDR3 amino acids: CASSARWIAGEDTQYF. CDR3 bases: TGCGCCAGCAGCGCCCGGTGGATAGCGGGGGAAGATACGCAGTATTTT.

J is TRBJ2-6 and V is TRBV19; tentative D call: TRBD2 (5 bases). The CDR3 totals 17 residues. V was pared by 7 bases and J by 0 bases, with 16 bases between. In germline, CDR1 is LNHDA, CDR2 SQIVND (reference sequence). CDR3 sequence reads: CASKTFGLSSGANVLTF. For the CDR3, the DNA is TGTGCCAGTAAGACCTTCGGACTGAGCTCTGGGGCCAACGTCCTGACTTTC. Drawing the rest from reference TRBV19 and TRBJ2-6, the complete variable domain is DGGITQSPKYLFRKEGQNVTLSCEQNLNHDAMYWYRQDPGQGLRLIYYSQIVNDFQKGDIAEGYSVSREKKESFPLTVTSAQKNPTAFYLCASKTFGLSSGANVLTFGAGSRLTVL.

In regard to this clone: Other DNA sequences within the sample encode an identical CDR3. The chain has TRBV3-1 (or the pseudogene TRBV3-2) and TRBJ1-1; TRBD1 matches at 8 bases. After removal of 10 bases from V and 4 bases from J, the junction contained 5 bases not matched to a gene. Germline V CDR1 and CDR2: LGHDT, YNNKEL (reference sequence). This CDR3 is built from 12 residues. CDR3 sequence (DNA): TGTGCCACCTACGGACAGGGCACTGAAGCTTTCTTT. Translated: CATYGQGTEAFF.

The chain recombines TRBV2 with TRBJ1-2; D not certain. CDR1 and CDR2 from the germline V gene are SNHLY and FYNNEI. Trimming shortened V by 9 bases and J by 5 bases, and 19 bases separated the two germline ends. This CDR3 has 14 residues. The CDR3: CASKSDFSAYGYTF. The DNA of the CDR3 is TGTGCCAGTAAATCGGACTTTTCCGCTTATGGCTACACCTTC.

The gene calls are TRBV7-9 and TRBJ1-1; 8 bases map to TRBD1. The length of the CDR3 is 15 residues. V dropped 5 bases and J dropped 4; count of bases not matched to a gene: 9. The germline V gene has CDR1 SEHNR and CDR2 FQNEAQ (reference sequence). The CDR3 reads CASSVVQGASTEAFF. In nucleotides, the CDR3 is TGTGCCAGCAGCGTCGTCCAGGGGGCAAGCACTGAAGCTTTCTTT.

V and J are TRBV6-2 or TRBV6-3 and TRBJ2-1, with D possibly being TRBD1 (6 bases). V was clipped by 0 bases and J by 0 bases, with 9 bases between them. From germline, CDR1 is MNHEY and CDR2 SVGEGT. The CDR3 is 16 residues long. The CDR3 spells CASSYSGASSYNEQFF. CDR3 DNA sequence: TGTGCCAGCAGTTACTCGGGGGCGAGCTCCTACAATGAGCAGTTCTTC.

J is TRBJ2-5 and V is TRBV4-1; 10 bases are shared with TRBD2. CDR1 and CDR2 from the germline V gene are MGHRA and YSYEKL. V lost 1 base and J lost 5; bases outside the gene matches: 7. The length of the CDR3 is 16 residues. For the CDR3, the DNA is TGCGCCAGCAGCCAAGTTGTCACTAGCGGGGCCGAGACCCAGTACTTC. It is translated as CASSQVVTSGAETQYF.

V usage is TRBV5-1 and J usage is TRBJ1-1, with 8 bases identical to TRBD1. This CDR3 region has 17 residues. J was trimmed by 6 bases and V by 1 base; bases with no gene match: 14. In germline, CDR1 is SGHRS, CDR2 YFSETQ. In nucleotides, the CDR3 is TGCGCCAGCAGCTTGCCCCGGGACAGGCCAGAGGTGGCTGAAGCTTTCTTT. As protein: CASSLPRDRPEVAEAFF.

This clone is a singleton in its sample. The chain carries TRBV18 and TRBJ1-2, with D unclear. Germline values: CDR1 KGHSH, CDR2 LQKENI. The CDR3 contains 14 residues. Trimming removed 0 bases at V and 8 bases at J, with 13 bases between. This CDR3 is CASSPPGRFYGYTF. In DNA form, the CDR3 reads TGTGCCAGCTCACCACCCGGCAGGTTCTACGGCTACACCTTC.

The chain is built from TRBV27 and TRBJ2-7, with 9 bases that match TRBD1. Trimming took 3 bases from V and 5 from J; bases not matched to a gene: 5. The CDR3 loop spans 14 amino acids. Germline assignment: CDR1 MNHEY and CDR2 SMNVEV (reference sequence). The CDR3 DNA reads as TGTGCCAGCAGTTTCCGGGACAGGGACGACGAGCAGTACTTC. Translating gives CASSFRDRDDEQYF.

The chain joins TRBV5-1 to TRBJ1-2, with 7 bases identical to TRBD1. The CDR3 has 15 residues. J lost 4 bases, V lost 3 bases, and 9 bases had no gene match. Germline-derived CDR1 and CDR2 are SGHRS and YFSETQ. CDR3 loop: CASSSVQGKLYGYTF. Here the CDR3 DNA reads TGCGCCAGCAGCTCCGTACAGGGGAAGCTCTATGGCTACACCTTC. The variable domain in full, completed from reference TRBV5-1 and TRBJ1-2, reads KAGVTQTPRYLIKTRGQQVTLSCSPISGHRSVSWYQQTPGQGLQFLFEYFSETQRNKGNFPGRFSGRQFSNSRSEMNVSTLELGDSALYLCASSSVQGKLYGYTFGSGTRLTVV.

The rearrangement links TRBV6-5 to TRBJ1-2; D remains unclear. CDR3 length: 11 amino acids. Germline assignment: CDR1 MNHEY and CDR2 SVGAGI. V gave up 2 bases and J gave up 10 bases, with 8 bases separating them. The CDR3 nucleotides are TGTGCCAGCAGTTACCGAGAGGTCTACACCTTC. Translating it yields CASSYREVYTF.

The V and J genes are TRBV24-1 and TRBJ1-3; D is ambiguous. The CDR3 runs to 15 residues. CDR1 and CDR2 from the germline V gene are KGHDR and SFDVKD. V lost 6 bases, J lost 5 bases, and 16 bases lay in between. CDR3 region: CATSSSEGSRNTIYF. The CDR3, as DNA: TGTGCCACCAGTTCTTCCGAGGGTTCTAGAAACACCATATATTTT.

V is TRBV27 and J is TRBJ2-1; TRBD2 matches at 15 bases. Trimming removed 3 bases from V and 4 bases from J; junction bases left unmatched: 7. CDR1 and CDR2 from the germline V gene are MNHEY and SMNVEV (reference sequence). The CDR3 consists of 18 residues. DNA for the CDR3: TGTGCCAGCAGTTTCCCCGGACTAGCGGGGGGGCTGTACAATGAGCAGTTCTTC. Amino acid sequence: CASSFPGLAGGLYNEQFF.

This clone was counted once. The genes are TRBV5-1 and TRBJ1-3; D gene unclear. CDR1 SGHRS and CDR2 YFSETQ come from the germline V gene. The V and J ends lost 4 bases and 0 bases respectively, with 14 bases between them. This CDR3 region has 16 residues. In nucleotides, the CDR3 is TGCGCCAGCAGCGCCTCTTTGAGGGACTCTGGAAACACCATATATTTT. This sequence encodes CASSASLRDSGNTIYF.

The CDR3 nucleotides read TGTGCCAGCAGCGTAGAACTAGCGGGGGCCAACACCGGGGAGCTGTTTTTT. Encoded protein: CASSVELAGANTGELFF. The chain employs TRBV9 and TRBJ2-2; 11 nucleotides match TRBD2. This CDR3 region has 17 residues. J was trimmed by 2 bases and V by 0 bases; bases with no gene match: 3. Germline-derived CDR1 and CDR2 are SGDLS and YYNGEE.

The CDR3 sequence is CASSLVSGGGFTRTQYF. The CDR3 DNA reads as TGTGCCAGCAGCTTAGTGTCCGGCGGGGGTTTCACGAGAACCCAGTACTTC. This chain joins TRBV7-2 and TRBJ2-5, with 7 bases that match TRBD2. The germline CDR1 and CDR2 sequences are SGHTA and FQGNSA. With 1 base clipped from V and 8 bases from J, the junction kept 16 bases outside the gene matches. This CDR3 is 17 amino acids long. Using reference TRBV7-2 and TRBJ2-5 for the parts outside the CDR3, the full variable domain is GAGVSQSPSNKVTEKGKDVELRCDPISGHTALYWYRQSLGQGLEFLIYFQGNSAPDKSGLPSDRFSAERTGGSVSTLTIQRTQQEDSAVYLCASSLVSGGGFTRTQYFGPGTRLLVL.

This chain links TRBV24-1 with TRBJ1-2, with a weak D call TRBD1 (6 bases). The V end was cut by 4 bases, the J end by 5 bases, with 13 bases between. This CDR3 has 14 residues. Germline CDR1 KGHDR, CDR2 SFDVKD. The CDR3 is CATSDTGQLYGYTF. DNA of the CDR3: TGTGCCACCAGTGACACCGGACAGTTGTATGGCTACACCTTC.

The chain combines TRBV30 with TRBJ1-5, with TRBD1 matching 7 bases. The CDR3 contains 16 residues. CDR1 and CDR2 (germline): GTSNPN, SVGIG (reference sequence). J gave up 7 bases and V 3 bases, and 15 bases lay outside the gene matches. The chain's CDR3 is CAWSPKTFQGGQPQHF. DNA for the CDR3: TGTGCCTGGAGCCCCAAGACCTTCCAAGGGGGCCAGCCCCAGCATTTT.

This clone was seen more than once but under ten times. The genes are TRBV19 and TRBJ1-5; D is unclear. Germline V CDR1 and CDR2: LNHDA, SQIVND (reference sequence). The CDR3 is made up of 14 amino acids. Trimming took 2 bases from V and 2 from J, leaving 7 bases between them. Here the CDR3 DNA reads TGTGCCAGTAGTATATACGGGGGCAATCAGCCCCAGCATTTT. Its protein is CASSIYGGNQPQHF. The variable domain in full, with the rest retrieved from reference TRBV19 and TRBJ1-5, is DGGITQSPKYLFRKEGQNVTLSCEQNLNHDAMYWYRQDPGQGLRLIYYSQIVNDFQKGDIAEGYSVSREKKESFPLTVTSAQKNPTAFYLCASSIYGGNQPQHFGDGTRLSIL.